One sample yielded the 25 T cell receptor beta chains listed below, sequenced in a study of monozygotic twins with inflammatory bowel disease. From the 5' RACE reads, TCRdb lists one entry per CDR3 protein and no DNA. This sample carries around 150,000 distinct CDR3 sequences, with approximately 3% going to the ten biggest clones. What was sequenced was blood. The receptors were sampled from a human donor with ulcerative colitis or Crohn's disease, or a healthy co-twin of an affected twin (not recorded which).

This sequence joins TRBV27 and TRBJ1-5; checking the TCRdb D call of TRBD1 is not possible without DNA. This CDR3 is built from 13 residues. Germline-derived CDR1 and CDR2 are MNHEY and SMNVEV (reference sequence). CDR3 sequence reads: CASRQVSNQPQHF.

The CDR3 sequence is CASSLARGASNEKLFF. The chain recombines TRBV5-1 with TRBJ1-4. Germline V gene data show CDR1 as SGHRS and CDR2 as YFSETQ. This CDR3 spans 16 amino acids.

The gene calls are TRBV5-1 and TRBJ1-5; the TCRdb D gene call, TRBD1, has no DNA to confirm it. The CDR3 consists of 17 residues. Germline CDR1 reads SGHRS; CDR2 reads YFSETQ. CDR3 residues: CASSLGTGTGGNQPQHF.

The V gene is TRBV28, the J gene TRBJ1-2. The CDR3 length is 13 residues. The V gene's germline CDR1 is MDHEN and CDR2 SYDVKM. The CDR3 protein is CASSRGLSYGYTF.

V is TRBV10-2 and J is TRBJ2-7; the D call of TRBD2 rests on TCRdb alone, since no DNA is present to check it. The CDR3 spans 14 residues. CDR1 is WSHSY and CDR2 is SAAADI in the germline V gene. The CDR3 protein is CASSGARSSYEQYF.

This CDR3 is CASSLYGNYEQYF. This chain links TRBV5-4 with TRBJ2-7. The length of the CDR3 is 13 residues. CDR1 and CDR2 from the germline V gene are SGHNT and YYREEE (reference sequence). The entire variable domain, with the rest obtained from reference TRBV5-4 and TRBJ2-7, is as follows: ETGVTQSPTHLIKTRGQQVTLRCSSQSGHNTVSWYQQALGQGPQFIFQYYREEENGRGNFPPRFSGLQFPNYSSELNVNALELDDSALYLCASSLYGNYEQYFGPGTRLTVT.

The CDR3 spells CASSQAGENYGYTF. The chain links TRBV4-2 to TRBJ1-2; the TCRdb call, TRBD1, lacks DNA for checking. Germline CDR1 is LGHNA and CDR2 is YNFKEQ. The CDR3 is 14 residues long.

The chain joins TRBV3-1 to TRBJ2-1; the D gene TCRdb calls, TRBD1, cannot be checked with no DNA. From germline, CDR1 is LGHDT and CDR2 YNNKEL (reference sequence). CDR3 size: 14 residues. CDR3 sequence: CASSQKGGVGEQFF.

This sequence joins TRBV20-1 and TRBJ1-5. Germline V CDR1 and CDR2: DFQATT, SNEGSKA (reference sequence). The CDR3 is 16 residues long. The CDR3 loop reads CSARDLKGPHNQPQHF.

J is TRBJ2-1 and V is TRBV29-1. CDR1 SQVTM and CDR2 ANQGSEA come from the germline V gene. CDR3 length equals 11 residues. CDR3 sequence reads: CSVRDLGEQFF.

V gene TRBV5-1 combines with J gene TRBJ2-1. The germline V gene encodes CDR1 SGHRS and CDR2 YFSETQ. The CDR3 length is 14 residues. The CDR3 reads CASSFDSAYNEQFF.

The chain carries TRBV7-2 and TRBJ2-1; the TCRdb D gene call, TRBD2, has no DNA to confirm it. The CDR3 contains 15 residues. Germline CDR1 is SGHTA and CDR2 is FQGNSA. CDR3 in amino acids: CASRPSPAVGDEQFF.

This chain connects TRBV13 to TRBJ2-7; the D call from TCRdb, TRBD1, cannot be confirmed without DNA. CDR3 size: 16 residues. Germline V lookup: CDR1 PRHDT, CDR2 FYEKMQ (reference sequence). CDR3 protein: CASSLEGQGLSYEQYF.

This chain uses TRBV5-4 with TRBJ2-7; TCRdb calls TRBD2, which cannot be checked without DNA. Germline CDR1 SGHNT, CDR2 YYREEE (reference sequence). The CDR3 length is 16 residues. The CDR3 protein is CASSFYTSGNSYEQYF.

V and J are TRBV7-6 and TRBJ1-6. The length of the CDR3 is 11 residues. The germline gives CDR1 SGHVS, CDR2 FNYEAQ. This CDR3 is CASSLGQDLHF.

V and J are TRBV12-3 or TRBV12-4 and TRBJ1-6; lacking DNA, the TRBD1 call made by TCRdb goes unchecked. The CDR3 has 13 amino acids. CDR3 sequence: CASSPGPTSPLHF.

The J gene is TRBJ2-7, the V gene TRBV2. This CDR3 is 15 amino acids long. The germline V gene encodes CDR1 SNHLY and CDR2 FYNNEI. The chain's CDR3 is CASRGSGSPGIEQYF.

The V and J genes are TRBV5-1 and TRBJ2-1; TCRdb indicates TRBD1, and absent DNA this call remains unverified. Germline loops: CDR1 SGHRS, CDR2 YFSETQ. CDR3 length equals 14 residues. CDR3 residues: CASSGGQGALEQFF. Full variable domain (outside the CDR3, taken from reference TRBV5-1 and TRBJ2-1): KAGVTQTPRYLIKTRGQQVTLSCSPISGHRSVSWYQQTPGQGLQFLFEYFSETQRNKGNFPGRFSGRQFSNSRSEMNVSTLELGDSALYLCASSGGQGALEQFFGPGTRLTVL.

The chain combines TRBV10-2 with TRBJ1-5; no DNA is available, so the TRBD1 call from TCRdb remains unchecked. The CDR3 is 15 residues long. The germline V gene encodes CDR1 WSHSY and CDR2 SAAADI. The CDR3 reads CASRMDRAFNQPQHF.

J is TRBJ2-5 and V is TRBV10-3; TCRdb outputs TRBD2, but without DNA this stays unchecked. The CDR3 extends over 13 amino acids. Germline V gene lookup returns CDR1 ENHRY and CDR2 SYGVKD. CDR3 sequence: CAVTSRLEETQYF.

The chain combines TRBV5-1 with TRBJ2-4; the D gene TCRdb calls, TRBD1, cannot be checked with no DNA. CDR1 SGHRS and CDR2 YFSETQ come from the germline V gene. The CDR3 has 17 amino acids. The CDR3 sequence: CASSLGTGAIAKNIQYF.

This sequence joins TRBV5-5 and TRBJ2-7; without DNA, the TCRdb call of TRBD2 cannot be checked. Germline CDR1 and CDR2: SGHKS and YYEKEE (reference sequence). This CDR3 is 15 amino acids long. CDR3 protein: CASSTGLADLYEQYF.

V gene TRBV9 combines with J gene TRBJ2-7; the D call of TRBD1 rests on TCRdb alone, since no DNA is present to check it. This CDR3 has 14 residues. CDR1 and CDR2 (germline): SGDLS, YYNGEE. CDR3 sequence: CASSPDGGPYEQYF.

The rearrangement links TRBV9 to TRBJ2-3. Germline V lookup: CDR1 SGDLS, CDR2 YYNGEE. The CDR3 has 16 amino acids. Here the CDR3 reads CASSVGTAPSTDTQYF.

This chain uses TRBV19 with TRBJ1-5. The germline CDR1 and CDR2 sequences are LNHDA and SQIVND (reference sequence). The CDR3 spans 13 residues. CDR3 sequence reads: CASNLGGNQPQHF.